The 29 T cell receptor beta chains listed next were all sequenced from one sample in a study of shared clonotypes between healthy human individuals. Profiling relied on immunoSEQ multiplex PCR, and the TCRdb table lists in-frame clones only, not all of them. The table has around 480,000 clones, approximately 79% seen once. Specimen: PBMCs. These TCRs come from a woman in her 40s in good health. Some clones in this sample may be carry-over from other donors' samples.

This chain links TRBV28 with TRBJ2-7; D gene unclear. CDR3 length: 13 amino acids. V was cut by 2 bases and J by 7 bases, with 12 bases left in between. Germline CDR1 is MDHEN and CDR2 is SYDVKM. The CDR3 is CASSLTSPREQYF. CDR3 sequence (DNA): TGTGCCAGCAGTTTAACGAGCCCCCGGGAGCAGTACTTC.

This clone was detected once. The rearrangement uses TRBV2 and TRBJ1-1; D perhaps matches TRBD1 (6 bases). Trimming left V 6 bases short and J 8 bases short, with 13 bases between. The CDR3 totals 12 residues. Per germline, CDR1 SNHLY and CDR2 FYNNEI. CDR3 protein: CASSWTVREAFF. The CDR3 DNA sequence: TGTGCCAGCAGCTGGACAGTACGGGAAGCTTTCTTT.

This clone turned up a few times. V and J are TRBV7-6 and TRBJ2-5; D is ambiguous. The CDR3 sequence is 14 residues long. Trimming removed 1 base at V and 2 bases at J, with 8 bases between. CDR1 and CDR2 from the germline V gene are SGHVS and FNYEAQ. CDR3 protein: CASSLGQVQETQYF. In DNA form, the CDR3 reads TGTGCCAGCAGCTTAGGGCAGGTTCAAGAGACCCAGTACTTC.

The chain recombines TRBV4-2 with TRBJ2-3; no clear D. The germline V and J ends were trimmed by 0 bases and 0 bases, with 7 bases remaining between them. Germline CDR1 and CDR2: LGHNA and YNFKEQ. The CDR3 has 15 amino acids. The CDR3 DNA reads TGTGCCAGCAGCCAAGATGGCGAAAGCACAGATACGCAGTATTTT. As protein: CASSQDGESTDTQYF.

CDR3: CASSLQTSSYNEQFF. Written as DNA, the CDR3 is TGCGCCAGCAGCTTGCAGACAAGCTCCTACAATGAGCAGTTCTTC. This chain uses TRBV5-1 with TRBJ2-1, with unresolved D. Germline-derived CDR1 and CDR2 are SGHRS and YFSETQ. The V gene lost 1 base and the J gene lost 0 bases, with 8 bases spanning the gap. The CDR3 consists of 15 residues.

This rearrangement joins TRBV5-1 to TRBJ2-5; 10 nucleotides match TRBD2. This CDR3 contains 17 residues. J was trimmed by 5 bases and V by 6 bases; bases with no gene match: 16. Germline CDR1 is SGHRS and CDR2 is YFSETQ. In DNA form, the CDR3 reads TGCGCCAGCACCGAAGGGAGCGGGAGGGCAGGTTTCGAGACCCAGTACTTC. Amino acids: CASTEGSGRAGFETQYF.

The rearrangement uses TRBV6-5 and TRBJ1-2; 8 nucleotides match TRBD1. This CDR3 comprises 13 residues. The ends lost 7 bases at V and 7 bases at J; junction bases unmatched: 8. Germline CDR1 MNHEY, CDR2 SVGAGI. CDR3 nucleotide sequence: TGTGCCAGCACTCGCGGGACAGGTAGTGGCTACACCTTC. It translates to CASTRGTGSGYTF.

The chain combines TRBV18 with TRBJ2-7, with D possibly being TRBD1 (6 bases). Germline CDR1 and CDR2: KGHSH and LQKENI. Trimming took off 2 bases at V and 2 bases at J, with 10 bases between the two ends. The CDR3 spans 14 residues. The CDR3 loop is CASSPMGQAYEQYF. The CDR3 region has the DNA TGTGCCAGCTCACCAATGGGACAAGCCTACGAGCAGTACTTC.

Details on this clone: One end of the junction does not line up with germline, which may come from a read error. J is TRBJ1-4 and V is TRBV5-8; the match to TRBD1 covers 9 bases. The CDR3 is made up of 13 amino acids. The germline CDR1 and CDR2 sequences are SGHTS and YDEGEE. The CDR3 DNA is TGTGCCAGCGGCTTTGGACAGGGGGAAAAACTGTTTTTT. It yields the protein CASGFGQGEKLFF.

The chain employs TRBV21-1 and TRBJ1-1. TRBV21-1 is an annotated pseudogene. The CDR3 is 17 amino acids. CDR3 nucleotides: TGTGCCAGCAGCAAAGTCCCCACAGGGCGGGAAAGGACTGAAGCTTTCTTT. It codes for CASSKVPTGRERTEAFF.

V gene TRBV7-9 combines with J gene TRBJ2-2, with a possible D match to TRBD1 (6 bases). Germline V gene sequence: CDR1 SEHNR, CDR2 FQNEAQ (reference sequence). The V end was cut by 5 bases, the J end by 2 bases, with 12 bases between. The CDR3 totals 15 residues. This CDR3 reads CASSGTGINTGELFF. The CDR3 DNA sequence: TGTGCCAGCAGCGGAACAGGGATAAACACCGGGGAGCTGTTTTTT.

The J gene is TRBJ2-5, the V gene TRBV5-1; TRBD2 is a possible D gene (6 bases). Germline CDR1 SGHRS, CDR2 YFSETQ. The CDR3 runs 14 residues. V lost 2 bases and J lost 5, with 13 bases in between. The CDR3 loop is CASSFTSSGETQYF. The CDR3 DNA follows: TGCGCCAGCAGCTTCACTAGCAGTGGCGAGACCCAGTACTTC.

CDR3 nucleotide sequence: TGTGCCAGCAGCCCCCGGACAGGGGATATCGAGCAGTACTTC. The encoded protein is CASSPRTGDIEQYF. This chain uses TRBV7-9 with TRBJ2-7, with 9 bases identical to TRBD1. Germline values: CDR1 SEHNR, CDR2 FQNEAQ (reference sequence). With 5 bases clipped from V and 6 bases from J, the junction kept 8 bases outside the gene matches. This CDR3 is 14 amino acids long.

The V gene is TRBV29-1, the J gene TRBJ2-1; TRBD1 agrees at 10 bases. The CDR3 is made up of 20 amino acids. Per germline, CDR1 SQVTM and CDR2 ANQGSEA. V shed 7 bases, J shed 5 bases, and the junction held 26 bases outside the gene matches. DNA of the CDR3: TGCAGCGCCCGGAGTCACTCGACAGGGGGCCTTAATCTCAACAACAATGAGCAGTTCTTC. This codes for CSARSHSTGGLNLNNNEQFF.

V usage is TRBV7-8 and J usage is TRBJ2-1; no definite D call. The CDR3 consists of 13 residues. Trimming removed 1 base at V and 10 bases at J, with 11 bases between. Germline V gene data show CDR1 as SGHVS and CDR2 as FQNEAQ. CDR3 nucleotide sequence: TGTGCCAGCAGCTTAGTAAGGGATGGCGAGCAGTTCTTC. This encodes CASSLVRDGEQFF.

With respect to this clone: The germline gene is not matched at one end of the junction; a read error may be the cause. The CDR3 here is CATYGRDNYGYTF. The CDR3 coding sequence is TGTGCCACCTATGGCAGGGATAACTATGGCTATACCTTC. The chain uses TRBV27 and TRBJ1-2; D possibly corresponds to TRBD1 (5 bases). CDR3 length: 13 amino acids. In germline, CDR1 is MNHEY, CDR2 SMNVEV (reference sequence).

This clone was seen once. CDR3 region: CASSLSPGQVGTNEQFF. The CDR3 DNA sequence: TGTGCCAGCAGTTTATCGCCAGGACAGGTGGGGACCAATGAGCAGTTCTTC. The V gene is TRBV27, the J gene TRBJ2-1; TRBD1 matches 7 bases. Germline V gives CDR1 MNHEY, CDR2 SMNVEV (reference sequence). The V and J ends lost 0 bases and 6 bases, in that order; junction bases with no gene match: 11. The CDR3 sequence is 17 residues long.

The chain combines TRBV18 with TRBJ2-7; 10 bases align to TRBD1. The CDR3 is 14 amino acids. Trimming removed 3 bases from V and 4 bases from J; junction bases left unmatched: 3. Germline V gene data show CDR1 as KGHSH and CDR2 as LQKENI. CDR3 protein: CASSPTGGSYEQYF. CDR3 coding DNA: TGTGCCAGCTCACCGACAGGGGGCTCTTACGAGCAGTACTTC. The full variable domain, with the rest looked up from reference TRBV18 and TRBJ2-7, is NAGVMQNPRHLVRRRGQEARLRCSPMKGHSHVYWYRQLPEEGLKFMVYLQKENIIDESGMPKERFSAEFPKEGPSILRIQQVVRGDSAAYFCASSPTGGSYEQYFGPGTRLTVT.

This clone was seen only once. The chain recombines TRBV11-2 with TRBJ2-7; unclear D gene. Per the germline V gene, CDR1 is SGHAT and CDR2 is FQNNGV. V lost 3 bases to trimming and J lost 4 bases, with 13 bases between them. This CDR3 is 14 amino acids long. The CDR3 coding sequence is TGTGCCAGCAGCTTCACGGGCAGGCAATACGAGCAGTACTTC. Translation: CASSFTGRQYEQYF.

This clone was recorded only once. J is TRBJ1-1 and V is TRBV19; 8 bases are shared with TRBD1. J lost 4 bases, V lost 5 bases, and 3 bases had no gene match. The CDR3 covers 13 residues. CDR1 and CDR2 (germline): LNHDA, SQIVND (reference sequence). The CDR3 DNA follows: TGTGCCAGTAGTTTTACAGGGGGCACTGAAGCTTTCTTT. This translates into CASSFTGGTEAFF.

The V gene is TRBV29-1, the J gene TRBJ1-1; D possibly corresponds to TRBD1 (6 bases). The length of the CDR3 is 13 residues. V was pared by 4 bases and J by 0 bases, with 9 bases between. Germline lookup yields CDR1 SQVTM and CDR2 ANQGSEA. The CDR3 bases are TGCAGCGTTGTCACAGGGCTGAACACTGAAGCTTTCTTT. Translated, it gives CSVVTGLNTEAFF.

The CDR3 DNA reads as TGCGCCAGCAGCTTGGGGGTGGAAGGCACAGATACGCAGTATTTT. Translating it yields CASSLGVEGTDTQYF. This chain connects TRBV5-1 to TRBJ2-3, with no clear D. V was clipped by 0 bases and J by 1 base, with 9 bases between them. The CDR3 totals 15 residues. CDR1 is SGHRS and CDR2 is YFSETQ in the germline V gene.

This clone appeared many times. This sample includes further DNA sequences coding for the same CDR3. This rearrangement joins TRBV2 to TRBJ1-5; the match to TRBD1 covers 7 bases. The germline V gene has CDR1 SNHLY and CDR2 FYNNEI. J lost 3 bases, V lost 6 bases, and 2 bases had no gene match. CDR3 size: 13 residues. CDR3 in DNA: TGTGCCAGCAGGGGACAGTCCAATCAGCCCCAGCATTTT. It is translated as CASRGQSNQPQHF.

CDR3 DNA: TGCGCCAGCAGCTTGGGGACTAGCGGGCAAGGGTATGAGACCCAGTACTTC. This sequence encodes CASSLGTSGQGYETQYF. The chain is built from TRBV5-1 and TRBJ2-5, with 11 bases aligning to TRBD2. Germline V gene data show CDR1 as SGHRS and CDR2 as YFSETQ. The junction had 9 bases not matched to a gene; V was cut back by 0 bases and J by 5 bases. This CDR3 has 17 amino acids.

The chain joins TRBV28 to TRBJ2-1; possibly TRBD1 or TRBD2 for D (7 bases each). Trimming left V 5 bases short and J 6 bases short, with 17 bases between. The CDR3 is 15 residues long. The V gene's germline CDR1 is MDHEN and CDR2 SYDVKM. CDR3 in amino acids: CASSPHQGEGNEQFF. DNA for the CDR3: TGTGCCAGCAGTCCCCATCAGGGGGAGGGCAATGAGCAGTTCTTC.

This sequence joins TRBV7-9 and TRBJ1-1, with a weak D call TRBD1 (6 bases). Trimming left V 5 bases short and J 3 bases short, with 22 bases between. The CDR3 is made up of 17 amino acids. Germline V gene data show CDR1 as SEHNR and CDR2 as FQNEAQ (reference sequence). The DNA of the CDR3 is TGTGCCAGCAGCCTCACCGGTACAGGGACTGAGGACACTGAAGCTTTCTTT. This gives the protein CASSLTGTGTEDTEAFF.

The gene calls are TRBV2 and TRBJ2-3; D remains unclear. The length of the CDR3 is 14 residues. Germline CDR1 and CDR2: SNHLY and FYNNEI. V gave up 6 bases and J gave up 2 bases, with 12 bases separating them. The CDR3 DNA reads TGTGCCAGCAGGACCGCGGCGGACACAGATACGCAGTATTTT. It is translated as CASRTAADTDTQYF. The variable domain in full, completed from reference TRBV2 and TRBJ2-3, reads EPEVTQTPSHQVTQMGQEVILRCVPISNHLYFYWYRQILGQKVEFLVSFYNNEISEKSEIFDDQFSVERPDGSNFTLKIRSTKLEDSAMYFCASRTAADTDTQYFGPGTRLTVL.

The rearrangement joins TRBV9 to TRBJ2-2; maybe TRBD2 (5 bases). The CDR3 runs 17 residues. Germline V gene lookup returns CDR1 SGDLS and CDR2 YYNGEE. The ends were cut back, 0 bases at V and 6 bases at J, with 18 bases in the middle. In nucleotides, the CDR3 is TGTGCCAGCAGCGTAGCGAGCGGACCCTACGAGGCCGGGGAGCTGTTTTTT. This codes for CASSVASGPYEAGELFF.

This chain links TRBV7-8 with TRBJ1-5; tentative D call: TRBD1 (6 bases). This CDR3 has 17 residues. The ends were cut back, 5 bases at V and 5 bases at J, with 22 bases in the middle. In germline, CDR1 is SGHVS, CDR2 FQNEAQ. CDR3 in DNA: TGTGCCAGCAGCCCCCGTGGGGGCCTCGATGGGGATCAGCCCCAGCATTTT. It yields the protein CASSPRGGLDGDQPQHF.